This T cell receptor beta chain derives from a study of graft-versus-host responses after intestinal transplantation. Study-wide background: Every recipient underwent anti-thymocyte globulin induction, then tacrolimus and steroids for roughly three years. Study observations and caveats: An association linked early post-transplant HvG declines with peak circulating GvH clone levels. Clonal ratios of graft-versus-host to host-versus-graft in allografts were high for patients exhibiting graft-donor T cell macrochimerism. GvH clones detected in recipient marrow included some appearing first in ileum or blood.

Germline V gene lookup returns CDR1 SEHNR and CDR2 FQNEAQ (reference sequence). V dropped 5 bases and J dropped 4 bases, with 11 bases sitting between them. There are 13 residues in the CDR3. This clone is a singleton in its sample. Its antigen is as yet unknown. The assay was immunoSEQ multiplex PCR, and TCRdb's table has in-frame clones only and misses some. The table shows 88,000 or so clones, with approximately 87% occurring only once. J is TRBJ2-5 and V is TRBV7-9, with D possibly TRBD1 on 5 matching bases. Here the sequenced sample was unstimulated CD4+ T cells sorted from spleen or lymph node cells, taken before intestinal transplant. The receptor was derived from a human donor who received an intestinal transplant. CDR3 region: CASSPRVSETQYF. The CDR3 coding sequence is TGTGCCAGCAGCCCCAGGGTATCAGAGACCCAGTACTTC.